This T cell receptor (beta chain) was retrieved from a study of shared clonotypes between healthy human individuals. The table came from immunoSEQ multiplex PCR; TCRdb's copy has only in-frame clones and leaves some out. The sample lists about 680,000 clones, roughly 72% seen once, with 1.5% to 2% in the top ten. Notes on the study in general: Memory subsets generally showed smaller estimated richness than naive subsets did. Rarefaction indicated that sorted-subset sequencing remained incomplete although depth was large.

Details on this clone: The antigen is not known.

The sequence derives from a woman in her thirties in good health. The sequenced material came from memory CD4+ T cells sorted from blood. Sample subset: CD45RA-negative fraction.

The CDR3 here is CATRREGQETQYF. In nucleotides, the CDR3 is TGTGCCACGAGGAGGGAAGGTCAAGAGACCCAGTACTTC. The chain recombines TRBV15 with TRBJ2-5, with D perhaps TRBD2 (6 bases). CDR1 is LNHNV and CDR2 is YYDKDF in the germline V gene (reference sequence). V was clipped by 9 bases and J by 2 bases, with 13 bases between them. This CDR3 has 13 residues.